The 10 T cell receptor beta chains below were found in one sample sequenced in a study of T cells expressing NK-cell markers. TCRdb reanalyzed the 5' RACE reads, giving one entry per CDR3 protein sequence and no DNA. In total, the table holds about 260,000 distinct CDR3 sequences. The sequenced sample was blood T cells: a sorted CD56 or NKG2C T cell subset, CD4+ or CD8+ T cells, or bulk PBMC T cells (not recorded which). The receptors shown here come from a woman aged 18 to 75 in good health.

This chain's CDR3 is CASSGRRGIITGELFF. The chain joins TRBV7-2 to TRBJ2-2; the D gene TCRdb calls, TRBD2, cannot be checked with no DNA. Germline lookup yields CDR1 SGHTA and CDR2 FQGNSA. The CDR3 runs 16 residues.

V usage is TRBV11-2 and J usage is TRBJ2-5. CDR3 length: 14 amino acids. CDR1 and CDR2 from the germline V gene are SGHAT and FQNNGV. The CDR3 region is CASGVSGYQETQYF.

The genes are TRBV18 and TRBJ2-1; TCRdb reports TRBD2, a call that lacks DNA to check it against. The CDR3 runs to 15 residues. Germline V gives CDR1 KGHSH, CDR2 LQKENI. CDR3 amino acids: CASSMGLAGGNEQFF.

This chain links TRBV10-3 with TRBJ2-3; the TRBD1 assignment by TCRdb is unverifiable without DNA. Per germline, CDR1 ENHRY and CDR2 SYGVKD. The CDR3 has 16 amino acids. The CDR3 is CAISPGLPGGSDTQYF.

The chain uses TRBV28 and TRBJ1-1. The CDR3 sequence is 13 residues long. Germline CDR1 reads MDHEN; CDR2 reads SYDVKM. The CDR3 is CASIRGGNTEAFF.

The J gene is TRBJ2-1, the V gene TRBV28; TCRdb indicates TRBD1, and absent DNA this call remains unverified. The CDR3 has 14 residues. Per germline, CDR1 MDHEN and CDR2 SYDVKM. CDR3 residues: CASSKNQGSNEQFF. The whole variable domain, remainder taken from reference TRBV28 and TRBJ2-1, is DVKVTQSSRYLVKRTGEKVFLECVQDMDHENMFWYRQDPGLGLRLIYFSYDVKMKEKGDIPEGYSVSREKKERFSLILESASTNQTSMYLCASSKNQGSNEQFFGPGTRLTVL.

This sequence joins TRBV5-1 and TRBJ1-3. From germline, CDR1 is SGHRS and CDR2 YFSETQ. The CDR3 runs to 13 residues. The CDR3 spells CASSLGGENTIYF.

V gene TRBV6-2 or TRBV6-3 combines with J gene TRBJ2-5. Germline loops: CDR1 MNHEY, CDR2 SVGEGT. The CDR3 extends over 12 amino acids. The CDR3 loop reads CASRAYQETQYF.

This sequence joins TRBV7-2 and TRBJ2-1. Germline values: CDR1 SGHTA, CDR2 FQGNSA. This CDR3 region has 15 residues. The CDR3 is CASSRSGAHRNEQFF.

J is TRBJ1-1 and V is TRBV12-3 or TRBV12-4. The CDR3 runs 13 residues. The CDR3: CASRKENMAEAFF.